The clone carrying this TCR beta chain has more than one count but fewer than ten. Its cognate antigen is unknown. 5'RACE template switching generated TCR cDNA, adding a universal primer site and UMIs. TCRdb re-called the 5' RACE reads through MiXCR, storing one row per CDR3 protein. Of 100,000 to 150,000 distinct CDR3 sequences listed, over 8% are singletons. The sample is drawn from a study of T cells after yellow fever vaccination. Broader study findings: Most clones from primary vaccination were detected again post-booster (roughly 95% CD4, roughly 91% CD8). Although most clonotypes did not, a small share appeared in both CD4 and CD8 compartments. A secondary response was less intense yet reached its peak sooner, at day 5 versus 15.

Germline V lookup: CDR1 MNHNS, CDR2 SASEGT. The V and J ends lost 7 bases and 1 base, in that order; junction bases with no gene match: 4. This CDR3 has 14 amino acids. The specimen was CD8+ T cells sorted from PBMCs, collected on the day of the yellow fever booster vaccination. The rearrangement links TRBV6-1 to TRBJ2-4; 7 nucleotides align to TRBD1. The clonotype originates from a man aged 18 to 30 who received the YFV17D yellow fever vaccine. The chain's CDR3 is CASNPTGAKNIQYF. The CDR3 nucleotides read TGTGCCAGCAACCCGACAGGGGCCAAAAACATTCAGTACTTC.